The T cell receptor (beta chain) under discussion was sequenced for a study of OX40 agonist ivuxolimab in advanced cancers. Assay: immunoSEQ multiplex PCR; the TCRdb copy retains only in-frame clones and omits some. There are tens of thousands of clones in the sample; 75% to 95% occur only once, and roughly 0.54% lies in the top ten. Germline V CDR1 and CDR2: LNHDA, SQIVND (reference sequence). CDR3 length: 14 amino acids. Trimming pared 7 bases from V and 7 bases from J, leaving 20 bases between. General study points: CD8+ T cells were the subset that, on average, had more expanded clones than CD4+. CD4+ and CD8+ blood T cells expanded clonally by week 6 at 0.1 to 3.0 mg/kg.

A remark on this clone: Its matching antigen is unknown.

The rearrangement joins TRBV19 to TRBJ2-7; tentatively, D is TRBD1 (6 bases). The starting material was CD4+ or CD8+ T cells sorted from blood, obtained in a trial of the OX40 agonist ivuxolimab. This TCR was recovered from an adult with an advanced solid tumor such as melanoma, head and neck, liver or kidney cancer. The CDR3 bases are TGTGCCAGTAACAGTGGGCCAGGGGCGAAGGAGCAGTACTTC. Protein: CASNSGPGAKEQYF.